Presented here are 3 T cell receptor beta chains from one specimen sequenced in a study of shared clonotypes between healthy human individuals. TCRdb's copy holds only in-frame clones and misses some; the assay was immunoSEQ multiplex PCR. The sample includes a few million clones, 85% to 95% of them seen just once. The material sequenced was naive CD4+ T cells from PBMCs. The subset here: CD45RA+ positively selected. The receptors were sampled from a young man in good health. Some clones in this sample may be carry-over from other donors' samples.

V is TRBV5-1 and J is TRBJ2-2; no reliable D call. This CDR3 contains 15 residues. Germline V CDR1 and CDR2: SGHRS, YFSETQ. V lost 4 bases and J 0 bases, leaving 10 bases between the germline ends. As DNA, the CDR3 is TGCGCCAGCAGCCCAGGTTCCCCGAACACCGGGGAGCTGTTTTTT. Translating gives CASSPGSPNTGELFF.

Details on this clone: This sample includes further DNA sequences coding for the same CDR3. The chain uses TRBV4-1 and TRBJ1-1; D call uncertain. V was cut by 1 base and J by 3 bases, with 9 bases left in between. Germline assignment: CDR1 MGHRA and CDR2 YSYEKL. The CDR3 consists of 14 residues. CDR3 region: CASSQAEGYTEAFF. In DNA, the CDR3 is TGCGCCAGCAGCCAAGCAGAGGGCTACACTGAAGCTTTCTTT.

J is TRBJ2-1 and V is TRBV4-1; no reliable D call. V was shortened by 2 bases and J by 2 bases, with 10 bases between the two germline ends. The CDR3 loop spans 15 amino acids. Germline V gene lookup returns CDR1 MGHRA and CDR2 YSYEKL. This chain's CDR3 is CASSQYSLPYNEQFF. In nucleotides, the CDR3 is TGCGCCAGCAGCCAATACAGCCTACCCTACAATGAGCAGTTCTTC.